The rows below give T cell receptor beta chains drawn from one sample of a study of T cell responses to AZD1222 COVID-19 vaccine. TCRdb's copy holds only in-frame clones and misses some; the assay was immunoSEQ multiplex PCR. This table has 95,000 to 110,000 clones, around 93% appearing once. The sample here was peripheral blood, taken 28 days after the second AZD1222 dose. Source of these receptors: an adult who received the AZD1222 COVID-19 vaccine. CDR3s include the opening cysteine and the closing phenylalanine or tryptophan. The D gene is left open where the match is weak. The size entry is marked missing in some rows and otherwise reads once, few, many or a size class.

D gene	clone size	CDR3 length	V gene	J gene	CDR3 protein	CDR3 DNA
.	.	16	TRBV3-1/TRBV3-2	TRBJ2-2	CASSQETGTNTGELFF	TGTGCCAGCAGCCAAGAAACAGGGACGAACACCGGGGAGCTGTTTTTT
TRBD1	.	17	TRBV3-1/TRBV3-2	TRBJ1-3	CASSQTFTGDSGNTIYF	TGTGCCAGCAGCCAGACGTTCACAGGGGACTCTGGAAACACCATATATTTT
.	.	15	TRBV19	TRBJ1-5	CASSIHQYSNQPQHF	TGTGCCAGTAGTATTCACCAGTATAGCAATCAGCCCCAGCATTTT
.	.	13	TRBV28	TRBJ1-2	CASSLSGARGYTF	TGTGCCAGCAGTTTATCGGGGGCGCGTGGCTACACCTTC
.	.	14	TRBV6-2/TRBV6-3	TRBJ1-1	CASSYSWGRTEAFF	TGTGCCAGCAGTTACTCTTGGGGGCGGACTGAAGCTTTCTTT
.	.	13	TRBV6-5	TRBJ1-5	CASRWSNNQPQHF	TGTGCCAGCAGATGGAGCAACAATCAGCCCCAGCATTTT
TRBD2	.	15	TRBV19	TRBJ2-5	CASSMSGGYQETQYF	TGTGCCAGTAGTATGAGCGGGGGGTACCAAGAGACCCAGTACTTC
.	.	17	TRBV7-2	TRBJ1-2	CASSLAASGGSSYGYTF	TGTGCCAGCAGCTTAGCCGCGAGTGGAGGGAGTTCCTATGGCTACACCTTC
.	few	13	TRBV5-1	TRBJ1-3	CASSLSGLNTIYF	TGCGCCAGCAGCCTCTCGGGCTTAAACACCATATATTTT
.	.	13	TRBV5-5	TRBJ1-1	CASSSSPLAEAFF	TGTGCCAGCAGCTCAAGTCCTTTGGCTGAAGCTTTCTTT
.	once	15	TRBV28	TRBJ1-6	CASSLDPRANSPLHF	TGTGCCAGCAGTCTTGACCCTAGGGCGAATTCACCCCTCCACTTT
TRBD1	.	16	TRBV7-8	TRBJ1-6	CASSSARGGLNSPLHF	TGTGCCAGCAGCTCCGCGAGAGGGGGCCTTAATTCACCCCTCCACTTT
.	.	16	TRBV2	TRBJ1-2	CASSESKPEDNFGYTF	TGTGCCAGCAGTGAAAGCAAACCCGAAGACAATTTCGGCTACACCTTC
.	.	16	TRBV7-2	TRBJ2-3	CASSTPGPSPADTQYF	TGTGCCAGCAGTACTCCGGGCCCCTCCCCCGCAGATACGCAGTATTTT
.	once	16	TRBV19	TRBJ1-6	CASSRDGSSYNSPLHF	TGTGCCAGTAGCCGGGACGGGAGCTCCTATAATTCACCCCTCCACTTT
TRBD1	.	12	TRBV29-1	TRBJ2-7	CSVGGQGYEQYF	TGCAGCGTTGGCGGACAGGGCTACGAGCAGTACTTC
.	.	11	TRBV20-1	TRBJ1-1	CSARDRLEAFF	TGCAGTGCTAGGGACAGACTTGAAGCTTTCTTT
.	once	14	TRBV6-5	TRBJ1-6	CASSFRGSNSPLHF	TGTGCCAGCAGTTTCCGGGGGAGTAATTCACCCCTCCACTTT
.	.	15	TRBV30	TRBJ1-4	CAWSVIQTTNEKLFF	TGTGCCTGGAGTGTGATACAAACAACTAATGAAAAACTGTTTTTT
.	.	15	TRBV4-1	TRBJ2-7	CASSQEPQGSYEQYF	TGCGCCAGCAGCCAAGAACCACAGGGCTCCTACGAGCAGTACTTC
TRBD2	.	15	TRBV7-8	TRBJ2-1	CASSPTGTREGEQFF	TGTGCCAGCAGCCCCACCGGGACTAGAGAAGGTGAGCAGTTCTTC
.	.	16	TRBV7-6	TRBJ2-3	CASSLLRGITPDTQYF	TGTGCCAGCAGCTTACTCAGGGGCATTACCCCAGATACGCAGTATTTT
TRBD1	.	13	TRBV7-9	TRBJ1-5	CATEGTVNQPQHF	TGTGCCACCGAGGGGACAGTCAATCAGCCCCAGCATTTT
TRBD1	.	12	TRBV6-5	TRBJ1-1	CASWDRNTEAFF	TGTGCCAGCTGGGACAGGAACACTGAAGCTTTCTTT
TRBD1	.	14	TRBV5-1	TRBJ1-1	CASSLHRGDTEAFF	TGCGCCAGCAGCTTGCACAGGGGAGATACTGAAGCTTTCTTT
.	.	15	TRBV30	TRBJ2-7	CAWNPPPRKIEKQYF	TGTGCCTGGAACCCCCCCCCTAGGAAGATTGAGAAGCAGTACTTC
.	.	13	TRBV27	TRBJ2-3	CASSWGLTDTQYF	TGTGCCAGCAGCTGGGGGCTAACAGATACGCAGTATTTT
TRBD2	.	14	TRBV6-5	TRBJ2-5	CASSYAGVSETQYF	TGTGCCAGCAGTTATGCGGGGGTGTCAGAGACCCAGTACTTC
.	once	13	TRBV30	TRBJ1-1	CALDRQVNTEAFF	TGTGCCTTGGACAGACAGGTGAACACTGAAGCTTTCTTT
TRBD1	.	15	TRBV18	TRBJ1-6	CASSPGDSFNSPLHF	TGTGCCAGCTCACCAGGGGACAGTTTTAATTCACCCCTCCACTTT
.	.	15	TRBV28	TRBJ2-1	CASSSTADLTRVAFF	TGTGCCAGCAGCTCCACCGCGGACCTTACCAGGGTAGCCTTCTTC
TRBD1	.	15	TRBV7-3	TRBJ2-1	CASSLSGGSYNEQFF	TGTGCCAGCAGCTTATCAGGGGGCTCCTACAATGAGCAGTTCTTC
TRBD1	.	15	TRBV5-1	TRBJ2-2	CASSLGTGSAGELFF	TGCGCCAGCAGCCTAGGGACAGGGAGCGCCGGGGAGCTGTTTTTT
TRBD1	.	15	TRBV19	TRBJ1-1	CASISTGQGISEAFF	TGTGCCAGTATCTCTACGGGACAGGGGATTTCTGAAGCTTTCTTT
TRBD2	.	17	TRBV3-1/TRBV3-2	TRBJ2-1	CASSPHLVAGGNNEQFF	TGTGCCAGCAGCCCGCACCTAGTGGCGGGGGGGAACAATGAGCAGTTCTTC
.	.	18	TRBV7-9	TRBJ1-3	CASSHQPHKGLSGNTIYF	TGTGCCAGCAGCCACCAACCCCACAAGGGTCTATCTGGAAACACCATATATTTT
.	.	15	TRBV3-1/TRBV3-2	TRBJ2-3	CASSQDLTPTNTQYF	TGTGCCAGCAGCCAAGACCTGACTCCCACGAATACGCAGTATTTT
.	.	14	TRBV29-1	TRBJ1-2	CSVEPAALNYGYTF	TGCAGCGTTGAGCCGGCAGCACTTAACTATGGCTACACCTTC
.	.	12	TRBV28	TRBJ1-5	CASRETSRAQHF	TGTGCCAGCAGAGAGACGTCGCGGGCCCAGCATTTT
.	.	14	TRBV5-1	TRBJ1-1	CASSLVGDQTEAFF	TGCGCCAGCAGCTTGGTCGGTGACCAGACTGAAGCTTTCTTT
TRBD1	.	15	TRBV5-5	TRBJ1-1	CASSWGTTGGTEAFF	TGTGCCAGCAGCTGGGGGACGACAGGGGGCACTGAAGCTTTCTTT
.	.	14	TRBV19	TRBJ1-6	CASSIGSRYSPLHF	TGTGCCAGTAGTATCGGGAGCCGCTATTCACCCCTCCACTTT
.	.	13	TRBV2	TRBJ2-2	CATQTQGYGELFF	TGTGCCACCCAAACTCAGGGTTATGGGGAGCTGTTTTTT
.	.	15	TRBV6-5	TRBJ1-5	CASSNLPLQGFGKHF	TGTGCCAGCAGTAACCTTCCCCTCCAGGGTTTTGGTAAGCATTTT
TRBD2	.	15	TRBV24-1	TRBJ2-5	CATSNPAGGKETQYF	TGTGCCACCAGTAACCCGGCGGGAGGGAAAGAGACCCAGTACTTC